These T cell receptor beta chains were read from a single sample in a study of beta chain features in type 1 diabetes. This table comes from immunoSEQ multiplex PCR, and its TCRdb copy is limited to in-frame clones, with some not included. Among hundreds of thousands of clones, roughly 13% were seen once, and the ten largest hold more than 0.015%. Specimen: naive CD4+ T cells from blood. Receptors were obtained from a man aged 18 to 30 in good health. Both conserved end residues are part of each CDR3.

V gene	CDR3 length	J gene	CDR3 protein
TRBV7-3	15	TRBJ1-5	CASSGDRGLGQPQHF
TRBV6-1	13	TRBJ1-5	CASRPSSNQPQHF
TRBV2	13	TRBJ2-7	CASRDGPSYEQYF
TRBV28	15	TRBJ1-5	CASRPGQGRYQPQHF
TRBV7-9	15	TRBJ1-1	CASSLGGAGITEAFF
TRBV5-1	18	TRBJ2-3	CASSLSSGGALNTDTQYF
TRBV28	16	TRBJ1-2	CASSYPNRDRGGGYTF
TRBV7-9	16	TRBJ2-2	CASTQLLAAVTGELFF
TRBV19	15	TRBJ1-5	CASSPTGGYNQPQHF
TRBV5-4	12	TRBJ1-2	CASSLGLGGYTF
TRBV19	21	TRBJ1-1	CASSIDPPGGGREDRYTEAFF
TRBV14	15	TRBJ1-3	CASSQVQGSGNTIYF
TRBV28	14	TRBJ2-1	CASSPSDRFNEQFF
TRBV4-3	15	TRBJ1-5	CASSQDATGVQPQHF
TRBV11-1	14	TRBJ2-3	CASTRGRALDTQYF
TRBV5-1	16	TRBJ2-2	CASSFSRGRDTGELFF
TRBV7-9	15	TRBJ2-3	CASSRGTTYTDTQYF
TRBV30	15	TRBJ1-2	CAWSKRTGDNYGYTF
TRBV9	15	TRBJ1-5	CASSVDLGGGQPQHF
TRBV15	15	TRBJ1-5	CATSITGYSNQPQHF
TRBV5-5	18	TRBJ2-7	CASSFGAGQHLSSYEQYF
TRBV5-1	15	TRBJ2-2	CASRPSGMNTGELFF
TRBV5-1	15	TRBJ1-5	CASSLDPGSNQPQHF
TRBV29-1	14	TRBJ2-3	CSALRERRADTQYF
TRBV29-1	14	TRBJ2-3	CSVELGGATDTQYF
TRBV15	17	TRBJ2-3	CATSRGPPAGDPDTQYF
TRBV28	15	TRBJ2-1	CASSSGTSGGDEQFF
TRBV30	14	TRBJ2-7	CACRKTGVAYEQYF
TRBV30	14	TRBJ2-1	CAWSVVVGGSEQFF
TRBV9	15	TRBJ2-3	CASQLAGESTDTQYF
TRBV15	16	TRBJ2-3	CATSSRGQGVADTQYF
TRBV7-2	14	TRBJ2-1	CASSLEARGGYQFF
TRBV9	14	TRBJ2-1	CASSVGGENNEQFF
TRBV4-3	14	TRBJ2-2	CASSQVGDTGELFF
TRBV5-1	16	TRBJ2-5	CASSFGTAPIQETQYF
TRBV11-2	16	TRBJ1-4	CASSLYRGVSNEKLFF
TRBV6-6	14	TRBJ2-7	CASRAGQGSYEQYF
TRBV7-2	18	TRBJ2-5	CASSFVPGTAGSQETQYF
TRBV5-1	16	TRBJ2-5	CASSDLAGGTGETQYF
TRBV9	14	TRBJ2-3	CASSVATTGDTQYF
TRBV4-3	14	TRBJ1-4	CASSPGATNEKLFF
TRBV28	16	TRBJ2-3	CASISTAVISTDTQYF
TRBV4-3	18	TRBJ2-1	CASSQSGIFSGSRNEQFF
TRBV9	16	TRBJ2-2	CASSVGTSANTGELFF
TRBV11-1	14	TRBJ2-3	CASSFSGSTDTQYF
TRBV15	14	TRBJ2-1	CATSPRFGRHEQFF
TRBV7-2	14	TRBJ1-1	CASSYRGQSTEAFF
TRBV7-3	14	TRBJ1-2	CASSPLGADYGYTF
TRBV5-8	12	TRBJ2-1	CASSPSRALAFF
TRBV6-5	15	TRBJ1-1	CASSPRNRVNTEAFF
TRBV5-1	15	TRBJ2-7	CASSSQDRGSYEQYF
TRBV5-1	14	TRBJ2-3	CASSLGRAPDTQYF
TRBV5-1	16	TRBJ2-1	CASSLAGQGFNNEQFF
TRBV7-3	13	TRBJ1-1	CASSLAANTEAFF
TRBV7-2	13	TRBJ2-5	CASSLVDRGPQYF